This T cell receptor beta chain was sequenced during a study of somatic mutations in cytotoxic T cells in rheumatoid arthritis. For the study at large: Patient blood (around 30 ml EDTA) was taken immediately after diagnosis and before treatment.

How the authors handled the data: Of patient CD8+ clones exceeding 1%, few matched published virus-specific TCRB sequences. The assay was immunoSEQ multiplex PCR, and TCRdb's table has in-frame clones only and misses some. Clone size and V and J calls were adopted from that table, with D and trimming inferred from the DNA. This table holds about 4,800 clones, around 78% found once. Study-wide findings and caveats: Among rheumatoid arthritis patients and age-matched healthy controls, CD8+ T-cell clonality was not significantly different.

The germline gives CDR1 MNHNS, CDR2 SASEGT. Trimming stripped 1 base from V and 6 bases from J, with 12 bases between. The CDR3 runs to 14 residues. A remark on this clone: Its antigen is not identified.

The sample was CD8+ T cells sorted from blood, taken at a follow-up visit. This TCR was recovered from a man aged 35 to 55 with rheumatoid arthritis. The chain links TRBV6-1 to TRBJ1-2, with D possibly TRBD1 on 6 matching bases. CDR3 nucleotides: TGTGCCAGCAGTGAAGGTTTTCAGGGGAATGGCTACACCTTC. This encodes CASSEGFQGNGYTF.